The 10 T cell receptor beta chains in this list originate from one sample, sequenced in a study of blood T cell repertoires in COVID-19. Libraries were prepared by immunoSEQ multiplex PCR; TCRdb keeps only in-frame clonotypes and omits some of them. Found here are about 270,000 clones, under 95% of them singletons; the top ten hold approximately 2.7%. The sequenced sample was PBMCs or T cells enriched from blood (not recorded which). All receptors derive from a man in his forties who had been exposed to COVID-19.

This chain links TRBV4-1 with TRBJ2-1, with a weak D call TRBD2 (5 bases). CDR1 is MGHRA, CDR2 YSYEKL, per germline. Trimming removed 1 base at V and 7 bases at J, with 14 bases between. CDR3 length: 15 amino acids. CDR3 coding DNA: TGCGCCAGCAGCCAAGGTGTACAGCGAGGGAATGAGCAGTTCTTC. Protein sequence: CASSQGVQRGNEQFF.

The V and J genes are TRBV11-2 and TRBJ1-3, with D tentatively TRBD1 (6 bases). V lost 5 bases, J lost 2 bases, and 16 bases lay in between. CDR1 and CDR2 (germline): SGHAT, FQNNGV. The CDR3 has 16 residues. The CDR3 loop is CASSPHRDRPGNTIYF. The DNA of the CDR3 is TGTGCCAGCAGCCCACACAGGGATCGGCCTGGAAACACCATATATTTT.

This clone was recorded only once. The chain joins TRBV9 to TRBJ2-5; possible D gene TRBD1, 6 bases. V was shortened by 6 bases and J by 1 base, with 16 bases between the two germline ends. This CDR3 region has 15 residues. Germline-derived CDR1 and CDR2 are SGDLS and YYNGEE. The CDR3 DNA reads TGTGCCAGCACCCTGGGGGCTGAAGCCCAAGAGACCCAGTACTTC. Translation gives CASTLGAEAQETQYF.

This clone was counted a single time. Here the CDR3 DNA reads TGTGCCATCAGTGATGGGCAGGGGGCGAATGAGCAGTTCTTC. Encoded protein: CAISDGQGANEQFF. The chain joins TRBV10-3 to TRBJ2-1; 8 bases align to TRBD1. The trim removed 3 bases at V and 7 bases at J, leaving 5 bases unmatched. The CDR3 consists of 14 residues. CDR1 is ENHRY, CDR2 SYGVKD, per germline.

This chain joins TRBV4-2 and TRBJ2-7; 9 bases fit TRBD1. Germline V gives CDR1 LGHNA, CDR2 YNFKEQ. V was pared by 0 bases and J by 4 bases, with 7 bases of the junction left unmatched. The CDR3 loop spans 16 amino acids. Written as DNA, the CDR3 is TGTGCCAGCAGCCAAGAGGGACAGGGCGGTTTATACGAGCAGTACTTC. Translated, it gives CASSQEGQGGLYEQYF.

The genes are TRBV6-5 and TRBJ2-1, with 9 bases identical to TRBD1. Looked up from germline, CDR1 is MNHEY and CDR2 is SVGAGI. CDR3 length equals 14 residues. Unmatched junction bases numbered 4, after V lost 10 bases and J lost 0 bases. The CDR3 DNA reads as TGTGCCAAAAACAGGGGGCTCTCCTACAATGAGCAGTTCTTC. Encoded protein: CAKNRGLSYNEQFF.

The rearrangement uses TRBV7-2 and TRBJ1-5; no definite D call. The CDR3 is 16 amino acids. Trimming stripped 0 bases from V and 3 bases from J, with 12 bases between. Germline assignment: CDR1 SGHTA and CDR2 FQGNSA. The CDR3 bases are TGTGCCAGCAGCTTAGCGCCGGGAGGACTCAATCAGCCCCAGCATTTT. It specifies CASSLAPGGLNQPQHF.

The chain employs TRBV19 and TRBJ2-1; 13 positions agree with TRBD2. CDR3 length: 16 amino acids. Germline V gene data show CDR1 as LNHDA and CDR2 as SQIVND (reference sequence). V dropped 0 bases and J dropped 10; count of bases not matched to a gene: 6. CDR3 DNA sequence: TGTGCCAGTAGTATAGAAGGACTAGCGGGAGTTGTGGAGCAGTTCTTC. It encodes CASSIEGLAGVVEQFF.

The V and J genes are TRBV6-1 and TRBJ1-2; TRBD1 matches at 10 bases. There are 16 residues in the CDR3. Trimming at V came to 2 bases and at J to 4 bases, leaving 7 bases not matched to a gene. Germline assignment: CDR1 MNHNS and CDR2 SASEGT. The CDR3 DNA reads TGTGCCAGCAGTGAAAATGGAAGGACAGGGGGCTATGGCTACACCTTC. This encodes CASSENGRTGGYGYTF.

The genes are TRBV5-1 and TRBJ2-3; 11 bases are shared with TRBD2. CDR3 size: 16 residues. Germline V lookup: CDR1 SGHRS, CDR2 YFSETQ. V lost 1 base to trimming and J lost 4 bases; unmatched junction nucleotides: 5. CDR3 sequence (DNA): TGCGCCAGCAGCTTGTCTCTAGCGGGAGGTTCAGATACGCAGTATTTT. This gives the protein CASSLSLAGGSDTQYF.